The present TCR beta chain was sequenced within a study of blood T cell repertoires in COVID-19. Study-wide background: COVID-19 samples, acute and convalescent, were from the United States, Italy and Spain. The analysed material was cDNA or gDNA that came from T cells, B-cell-depleted T cells, or PBMCs.

Per the original methods: Amplification with reference gene primers provided the estimates of nucleated cell counts. Here immunoSEQ multiplex PCR was the method, and the copy in TCRdb shows in-frame clones only, minus some. V, J and clone size are those of that table, while D and trimming were read from the DNA. The sample gives 40,000 to 50,000 clones, 86% of which show up once; 5% is in the top ten. Germline lookup yields CDR1 ENHRY and CDR2 SYGVKD. V shed 3 bases, J shed 0 bases, and the junction held 2 bases outside the gene matches. The CDR3 extends over 14 amino acids. Material for sequencing was peripheral blood. This TCR came from a man aged 40-49 years with active COVID-19. This sequence joins TRBV10-3 and TRBJ2-7; 7 nucleotides align to TRBD2. CDR3 DNA: TGTGCCATCAGTGACAAGCGGGACTCCTACGAGCAGTACTTC. Residues: CAISDKRDSYEQYF.